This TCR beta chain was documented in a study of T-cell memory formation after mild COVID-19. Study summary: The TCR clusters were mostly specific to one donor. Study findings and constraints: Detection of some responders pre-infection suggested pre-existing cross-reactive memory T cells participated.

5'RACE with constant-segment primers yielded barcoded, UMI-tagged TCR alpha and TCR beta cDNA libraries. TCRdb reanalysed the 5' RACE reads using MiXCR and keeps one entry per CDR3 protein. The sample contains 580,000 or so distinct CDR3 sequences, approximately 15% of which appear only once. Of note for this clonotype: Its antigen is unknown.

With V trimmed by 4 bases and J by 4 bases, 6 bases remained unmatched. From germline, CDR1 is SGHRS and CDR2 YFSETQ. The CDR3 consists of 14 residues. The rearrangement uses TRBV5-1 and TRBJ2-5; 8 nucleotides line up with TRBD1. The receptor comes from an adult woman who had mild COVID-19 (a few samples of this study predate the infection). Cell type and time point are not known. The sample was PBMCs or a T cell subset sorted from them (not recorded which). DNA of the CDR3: TGCGCCAGCAGCCAGCAGGGGGCTGGAGAGACCCAGTACTTC. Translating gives CASSQQGAGETQYF.